Listed below are T cell receptor beta chains from one sample, sequenced in a study of cytomegalovirus exposure and HLA in healthy donors. Produced via immunoSEQ multiplex PCR; TCRdb's table is partial and in-frame only. The repertoire shows under 200,000 clones; the top ten hold approximately 2%. Source material: PBMCs. All receptors derive from a man aged 30 to 45 in good health and CMV-seronegative. CDR3s include the opening cysteine and the closing phenylalanine or tryptophan. A D gene is named only where the DNA matches it firmly.

>TRBV12-5|TRBJ1-2|-
CASGLAGYTF
TGTGCTAGTGGTTTAGCTGGCTACACCTTC
>TRBV19|TRBJ2-7|TRBD2
CASKNKAGPSGYEQYF
TGTGCCAGTAAAAATAAGGCAGGGCCTAGCGGGTACGAGCAGTACTTC
>TRBV27|TRBJ2-7|-
CASSLWAGQGSEQYF
TGTGCCAGCAGTTTATGGGCCGGACAAGGTTCCGAGCAGTACTTC
>TRBV18|TRBJ1-3|TRBD1
CASSPRTGGSSGNTIYF
TGTGCCAGCTCACCCCGGACAGGGGGCAGCTCTGGAAACACCATATATTTT
>TRBV5-5|TRBJ2-1|-
CASSEQGGNEQFF
TGTGCCAGCAGCGAACAGGGTGGCAATGAGCAGTTCTTC
>TRBV6-4|TRBJ1-1|-
CASSAVGANTEAFF
TGTGCCAGCAGCGCGGTAGGGGCGAACACTGAAGCTTTCTTT
>TRBV6-1|TRBJ2-5|-
CASSLSLSQETQYF
TGTGCCAGCAGCCTAAGTCTTTCCCAAGAGACCCAGTACTTC
>TRBV13|TRBJ2-7|-
CASSLGAGAGPYEQYF
TGTGCCAGCAGCTTAGGGGCGGGCGCAGGCCCCTACGAGCAGTACTTC
>TRBV25-1|TRBJ2-1|TRBD2
CASSGRTSGYNEQFF
TGTGCCAGCAGTGGGAGAACTAGCGGCTACAATGAGCAGTTCTTC
>TRBV14|TRBJ1-1|TRBD1
CASSRWTGEINTEAFF
TGTGCCAGCAGCCGCTGGACAGGAGAGATCAACACTGAAGCTTTCTTT